A single sample is the source of the 7 T cell receptor beta chains below, sequenced in a study of blood T cell repertoires in COVID-19. Some clones are missing from TCRdb's copy, which holds only in-frame ones; the method was immunoSEQ multiplex PCR. This table has approximately 70,000 clones, about 68% appearing once. Sequenced sample: peripheral blood. Receptors originate from a woman aged 70 to 79 with acute or convalescent COVID-19.

This chain links TRBV30 with TRBJ1-1, with a possible D match to TRBD1 (5 bases). CDR1 and CDR2 (germline): GTSNPN, SVGIG (reference sequence). The CDR3 consists of 12 residues. Trimming shortened V by 3 bases and J by 4 bases, and 9 bases separated the two germline ends. CDR3 amino acids: CAWSQGGTEAFF. The CDR3 DNA reads TGTGCCTGGAGCCAGGGCGGCACTGAAGCTTTCTTT.

V gene TRBV15 combines with J gene TRBJ1-2; the match to TRBD1 covers 8 bases. Germline loops: CDR1 LNHNV, CDR2 YYDKDF (reference sequence). The CDR3 has 13 amino acids. After removal of 2 bases from V and 7 bases from J, the junction contained 3 bases not matched to a gene. In nucleotides, the CDR3 is TGTGCCACCAGCAGACCGGACAGGGCTGGCTACACCTTC. It is translated as CATSRPDRAGYTF.

The chain links TRBV15 to TRBJ2-5; D is ambiguous. Germline CDR1 is LNHNV and CDR2 is YYDKDF (reference sequence). The CDR3 covers 14 residues. The germline V and J ends were trimmed by 0 bases and 3 bases, with 8 bases remaining between them. In DNA form, the CDR3 reads TGTGCCACCAGCAGAGATCTCCTTAAAGAGACCCAGTACTTC. Translated, it gives CATSRDLLKETQYF.

This chain links TRBV6-6 with TRBJ1-3; D is undetermined. CDR1 MNHNY and CDR2 SVGAGI come from the germline V gene (reference sequence). CDR3 length: 11 residues. V lost 6 bases, J lost 4 bases, and 4 bases lay in between. This CDR3 reads CASRTGNTIYF. The DNA for the CDR3 is TGTGCCAGCAGGACAGGAAACACCATATATTTT.

The chain is built from TRBV30 and TRBJ2-7; D is perhaps TRBD2 (5 bases). Germline lookup yields CDR1 GTSNPN and CDR2 SVGIG (reference sequence). V lost 2 bases and J 5 bases, leaving 10 bases between the germline ends. This CDR3 region has 12 residues. The CDR3 nucleotides are TGTGCCTGGAGTTCTGGAGGAAACGAGCAGTACTTC. It specifies CAWSSGGNEQYF.

The V call is TRBV9, the J call TRBJ1-2; no clear D. CDR1 is SGDLS and CDR2 is YYNGEE in the germline V gene. V lost 0 bases and J 9 bases, leaving 18 bases between the germline ends. This CDR3 comprises 15 residues. The CDR3 region has the DNA TGTGCCAGCAGCGTAGCTCATTCTCTTGGAGGGAGCTACACCTTC. Translating it yields CASSVAHSLGGSYTF.

The rearrangement uses TRBV5-1 and TRBJ2-7; D might be TRBD1 (7 bases). In germline, CDR1 is SGHRS, CDR2 YFSETQ. V was clipped by 2 bases and J by 7 bases, with 16 bases between them. The CDR3 consists of 14 residues. This chain's CDR3 is CASSFRQGGGEQYF. In nucleotides, the CDR3 is TGCGCCAGCAGCTTCCGACAGGGTGGGGGGGAGCAGTACTTC.